This T cell receptor beta chain came from a study of vaccination and CD4 T cells after COVID-19. To note about this clonotype: Antigen unknown.

V lost 0 bases to trimming and J lost 4 bases, with 16 bases between them. CDR3 length equals 18 residues. Germline values: CDR1 LGHNA, CDR2 YNFKEQ. Scientists ran DNA taken from cultured CD4+ T cells through the Oncomine TCR Beta short-read assay for sequencing. Each CDR3 protein gets one entry after TCRdb re-called the PCR reads with MiXCR. The sample lists 20,000 to 25,000 distinct CDR3 sequences, less than 35% occurring once. Time point here: late sampling 161 to 241 days after vaccination in three convalescent patients. Regarding treatment: approximately nine-day PBMC culture with coronavirus spike peptide pools or control peptides (ViraFEST assay). ViraFEST grew antigen-specific T cells using peptide pools, then sequenced TCRs.

The input for sequencing was CD4+ T cells from blood, cultured in vitro, taken about 7 months after SARS-CoV-2 vaccination. The V gene is TRBV4-2, the J gene TRBJ2-6; D call uncertain. The clonotype comes from a human donor who had recovered from COVID-19. CDR3 bases: TGTGCCAGCAGCCAAGAGGCGGCCCAAGCGTCCGGGGCCAACGTCCTGACTTTC. Residues: CASSQEAAQASGANVLTF.